This T cell receptor (beta chain) originates from a study of blood T cell repertoires in COVID-19. Overall study: The United States, Italy and Spain supplied acute and convalescent COVID-19 samples. T cells, B-cell-depleted T cells, or PBMCs supplied cDNA or gDNA.

In the study's own analysis: How many nucleated cells were present was estimated from reference gene primer amplification. Libraries were prepared by immunoSEQ multiplex PCR; TCRdb keeps only in-frame clonotypes and omits some of them. The DNA was the basis for D and trimming; V, J and clone size are from that table. Of 250,000 to 350,000 clones detected, approximately 89% appear once; the ten largest clones hold under 15%. V shed 10 bases, J shed 7 bases, and the junction held 21 bases outside the gene matches. The CDR3 runs to 16 residues. Germline V CDR1 and CDR2: ENHRY, SYGVKD. The chain carries TRBV10-3 and TRBJ2-7; 8 bases agree with TRBD1. This clonotype was sampled from a woman in her sixties with acute or convalescent COVID-19. The specimen sequenced was peripheral blood. In nucleotides, the CDR3 is TGTGCCACCCAGGGTCGGGCAGGACAGGGTTCGGGGGAGCAGTACTTC. This encodes CATQGRAGQGSGEQYF.